This T cell receptor beta chain was recorded in a study of T-cell reconstitution after alpha-beta-depleted transplantation in children. The library targeted TCRbeta and was prepared with unique molecular identifiers. TCRdb itself ran the PCR reads through MiXCR, one entry per CDR3 protein. The table has about 540,000 distinct CDR3 sequences, around 17% seen once. Germline values: CDR1 SGHRS, CDR2 YFSETQ. There are 16 residues in the CDR3. Trimming removed 0 bases from V and 4 bases from J, with 15 bases in between. Sequenced here: PBMCs from the stem cell graft donor, sampled from the stem cell graft. V is TRBV5-1 and J is TRBJ2-3, with a weak D call TRBD2 (7 bases). This TCR was sampled from a human donor who donated a stem cell graft to a child with acute lymphoblastic leukemia. The CDR3 spells CASSLDWGGRADTQYF. CDR3 in DNA: TGCGCCAGCAGCTTGGATTGGGGGGGCAGGGCAGATACGCAGTATTTT.